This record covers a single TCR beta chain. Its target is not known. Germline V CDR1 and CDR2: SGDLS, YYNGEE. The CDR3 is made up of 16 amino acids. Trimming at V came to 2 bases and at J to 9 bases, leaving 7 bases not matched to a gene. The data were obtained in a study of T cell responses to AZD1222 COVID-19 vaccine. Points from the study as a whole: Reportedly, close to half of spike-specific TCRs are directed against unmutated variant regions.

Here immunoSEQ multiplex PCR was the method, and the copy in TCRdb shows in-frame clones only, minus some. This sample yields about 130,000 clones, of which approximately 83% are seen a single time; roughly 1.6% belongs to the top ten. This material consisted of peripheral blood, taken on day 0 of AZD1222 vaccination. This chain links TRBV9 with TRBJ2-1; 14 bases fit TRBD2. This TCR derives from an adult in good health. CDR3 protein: CASSVLGTSGSGEQFF. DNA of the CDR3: TGTGCCAGCAGCGTTCTGGGGACTAGCGGGAGTGGTGAGCAGTTCTTC.